The TCR beta chain under discussion was sequenced for a study of T cell repertoires in cytomegalovirus infection (dated by TCRdb to the late 2010s). Describing the broader study: Donor HLA type was relevant to the analysis, as public TCR beta signatures indicated carriage of CMV infection together with the matching HLA type. Overall study results and their limits: Carriers of CMV infection plus the relevant HLA type were discriminated by the cumulative frequency of public TCR beta family members in the study cohort and in an independent 352-donor cohort. The ex vivo response was dominated by HLA-C-restricted CMV-specific TCR beta clonotypes, which also provided the single most frequent clonotype in two of eight donors.

TCRdb lists the instrument as Illumina HiSeq 1500. Using fastp trimming at Q25 and MiXCR clonotype assembly, TCRdb reanalyzed the public sequencing data and kept in-frame beta chains. Each CDR3 protein appears once, grouped with its most common genes and DNA. For this sample there are about 250,000 distinct CDR3 sequences; approximately 7% appear just once. Of the sample, 5.5% to 6.5% is held by the ten largest clones. V and J are truncated by 6 bases and 7 bases respectively, leaving an intervening sequence of 15 bases. There are 12 amino acids in the CDR3, from cysteine to phenylalanine inclusive. The retained sequence is limited to the CDR3, 36 bases, with the frame set at the first base. CDR1 is given as SQVTM and CDR2 as ANQGSEA, both from the germline V gene. This clonotype was recorded many times. This receptor's antigen is unknown. There are no base qualities to consult, and no much larger clone falls within one base.

What was sequenced was PBMCs. Rearrangement joined TRBV29-1 to TRBJ1-2; the D segment could be TRBD1, given 5 matching bases. This receptor was identified in a human donor in good health (CMV status not recorded). Some clones in this sample may be carry-over from other donors' samples. The DNA is as follows: TGCAGCGTCGAGGGGCCTGAGAGTGGCTACACCTTC. Its protein reads: CSVEGPESGYTF. Reference TRBV29-1 and TRBJ1-2 genes cover what lies past the CDR3, so the full variable domain is SAVISQKPSRDICQRGTSLTIQCQVDSQVTMMFWYRQQPGQSLTLIATANQGSEATYESGFVIDKFPISRPNLTFSTLTVSNMSPEDSSIYLCSVEGPESGYTFGSGTRLTVV.